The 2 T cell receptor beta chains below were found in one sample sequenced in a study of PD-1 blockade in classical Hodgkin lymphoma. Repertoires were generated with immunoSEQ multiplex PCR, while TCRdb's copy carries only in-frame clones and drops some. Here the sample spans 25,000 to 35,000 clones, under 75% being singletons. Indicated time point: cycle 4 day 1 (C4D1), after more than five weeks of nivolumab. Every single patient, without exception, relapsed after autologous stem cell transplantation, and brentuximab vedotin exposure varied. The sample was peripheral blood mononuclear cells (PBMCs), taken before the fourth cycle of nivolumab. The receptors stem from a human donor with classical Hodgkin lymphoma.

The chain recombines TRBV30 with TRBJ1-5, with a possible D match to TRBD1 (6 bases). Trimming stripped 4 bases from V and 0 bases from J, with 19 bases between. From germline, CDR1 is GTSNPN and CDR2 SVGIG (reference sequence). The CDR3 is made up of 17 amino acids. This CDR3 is CAWNLTGLVNSNQPQHF. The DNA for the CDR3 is TGTGCCTGGAACCTGACAGGTCTTGTTAATAGCAATCAGCCCCAGCATTTT.

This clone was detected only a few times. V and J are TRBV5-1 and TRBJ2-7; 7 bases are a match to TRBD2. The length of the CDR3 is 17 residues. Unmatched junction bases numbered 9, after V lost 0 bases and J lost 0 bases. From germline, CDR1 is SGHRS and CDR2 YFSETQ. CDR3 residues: CASSLERREGSSYEQYF. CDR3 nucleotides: TGCGCCAGCAGCTTGGAAAGAAGGGAGGGAAGCTCCTACGAGCAGTACTTC.